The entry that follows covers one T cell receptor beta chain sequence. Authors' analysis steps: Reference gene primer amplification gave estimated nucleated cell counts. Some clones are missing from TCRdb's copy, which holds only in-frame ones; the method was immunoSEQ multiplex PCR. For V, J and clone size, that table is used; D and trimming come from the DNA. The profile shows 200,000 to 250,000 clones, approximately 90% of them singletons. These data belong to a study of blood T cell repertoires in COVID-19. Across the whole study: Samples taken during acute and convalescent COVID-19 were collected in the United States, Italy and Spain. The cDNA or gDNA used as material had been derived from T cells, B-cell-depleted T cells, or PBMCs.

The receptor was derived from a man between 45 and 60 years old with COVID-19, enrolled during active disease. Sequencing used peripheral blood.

CDR3 region: CASSLGTGDPYNEQFF. The CDR3 DNA sequence: TGTGCCAGCAGCTTAGGAACAGGGGACCCCTACAATGAGCAGTTCTTC. J is TRBJ2-1 and V is TRBV7-9; TRBD1 agrees at 7 bases. Trimming removed 1 base from V and 2 bases from J; junction bases left unmatched: 5. CDR1 is SEHNR and CDR2 is FQNEAQ in the germline V gene (reference sequence). The CDR3 sequence is 16 residues long.